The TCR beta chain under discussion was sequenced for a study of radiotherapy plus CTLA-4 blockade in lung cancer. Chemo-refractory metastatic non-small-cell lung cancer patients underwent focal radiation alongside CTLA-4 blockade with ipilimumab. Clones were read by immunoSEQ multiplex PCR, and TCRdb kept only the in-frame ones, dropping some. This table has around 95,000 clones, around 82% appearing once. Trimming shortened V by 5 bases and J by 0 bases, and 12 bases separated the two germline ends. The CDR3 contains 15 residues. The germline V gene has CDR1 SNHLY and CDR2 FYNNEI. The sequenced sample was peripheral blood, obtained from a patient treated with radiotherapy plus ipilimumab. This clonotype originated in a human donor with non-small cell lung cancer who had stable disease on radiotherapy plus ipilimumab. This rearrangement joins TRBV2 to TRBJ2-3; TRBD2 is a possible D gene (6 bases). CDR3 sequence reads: CASSRGWASTDTQYF. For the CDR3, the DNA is TGTGCCAGCAGTCGGGGGTGGGCTAGCACAGATACGCAGTATTTT.